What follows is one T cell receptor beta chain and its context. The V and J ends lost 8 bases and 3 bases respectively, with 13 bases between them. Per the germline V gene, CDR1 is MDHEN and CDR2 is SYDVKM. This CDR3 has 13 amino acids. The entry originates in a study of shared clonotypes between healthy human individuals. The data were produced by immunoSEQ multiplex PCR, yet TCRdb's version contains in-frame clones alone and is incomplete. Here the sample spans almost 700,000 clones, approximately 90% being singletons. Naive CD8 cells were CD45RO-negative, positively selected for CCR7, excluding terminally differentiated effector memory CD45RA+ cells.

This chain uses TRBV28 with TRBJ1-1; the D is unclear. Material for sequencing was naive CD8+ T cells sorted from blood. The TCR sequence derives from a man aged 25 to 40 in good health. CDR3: CASVGIQDTEAFF. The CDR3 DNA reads TGTGCCAGCGTCGGGATTCAGGACACTGAAGCTTTCTTT.